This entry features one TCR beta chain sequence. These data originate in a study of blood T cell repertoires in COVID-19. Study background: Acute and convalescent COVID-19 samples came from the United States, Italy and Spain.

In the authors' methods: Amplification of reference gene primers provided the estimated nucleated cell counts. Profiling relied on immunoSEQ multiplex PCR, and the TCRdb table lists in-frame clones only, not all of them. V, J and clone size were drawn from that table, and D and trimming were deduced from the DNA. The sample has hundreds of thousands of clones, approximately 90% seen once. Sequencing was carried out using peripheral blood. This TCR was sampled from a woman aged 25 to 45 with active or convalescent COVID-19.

The CDR3 here is CASSMIIAEYNEQFF. DNA for the CDR3: TGTGCCAGTAGTATGATAATAGCGGAGTACAATGAGCAGTTCTTC. This chain links TRBV19 with TRBJ2-1, with D possibly TRBD2 on 6 matching bases. The CDR3 has 15 amino acids. The V and J ends lost 3 bases and 4 bases respectively, with 13 bases between them. Germline-derived CDR1 and CDR2 are LNHDA and SQIVND (reference sequence). Full variable domain (missing parts from reference TRBV19 and TRBJ2-1): DGGITQSPKYLFRKEGQNVTLSCEQNLNHDAMYWYRQDPGQGLRLIYYSQIVNDFQKGDIAEGYSVSREKKESFPLTVTSAQKNPTAFYLCASSMIIAEYNEQFFGPGTRLTVL.